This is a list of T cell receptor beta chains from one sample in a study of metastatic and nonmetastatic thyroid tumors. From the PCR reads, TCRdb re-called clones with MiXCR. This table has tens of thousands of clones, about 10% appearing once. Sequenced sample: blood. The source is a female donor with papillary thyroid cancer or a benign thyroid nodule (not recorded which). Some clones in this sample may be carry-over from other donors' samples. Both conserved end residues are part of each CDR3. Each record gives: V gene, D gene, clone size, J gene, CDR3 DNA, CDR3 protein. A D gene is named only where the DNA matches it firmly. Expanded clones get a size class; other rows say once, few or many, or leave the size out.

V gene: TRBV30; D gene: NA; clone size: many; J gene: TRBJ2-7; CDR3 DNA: TGTGCCTGGAGGGGTCAGGGTGCCTACGAGCAGTACTTC; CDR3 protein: CAWRGQGAYEQYF
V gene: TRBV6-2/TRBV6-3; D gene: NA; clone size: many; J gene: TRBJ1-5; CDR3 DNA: TGTGCCAGCAGCGTTGACACGGATAATCAGCCCCAGCATTTT; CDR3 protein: CASSVDTDNQPQHF
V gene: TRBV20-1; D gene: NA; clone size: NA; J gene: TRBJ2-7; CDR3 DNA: TGCAGTGCTACCGGGAGGCAAGGGGGCGAGCAGTACTTC; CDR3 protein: CSATGRQGGEQYF
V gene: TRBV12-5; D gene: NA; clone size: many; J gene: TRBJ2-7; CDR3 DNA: TGTGCTAGTGGTTTGGTAATTGGCCGAGCCCCCTACGAGCAGTACTTC; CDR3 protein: CASGLVIGRAPYEQYF
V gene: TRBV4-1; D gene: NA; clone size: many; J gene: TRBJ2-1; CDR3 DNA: TGCGCCAGCAGCCAAGTGGATATGGGACTCTTGTCCTACAATGAGCAGTTCTTC; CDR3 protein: CASSQVDMGLLSYNEQFF
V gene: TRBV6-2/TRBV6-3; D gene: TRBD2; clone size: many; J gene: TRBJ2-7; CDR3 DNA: TGTGCCAGTAACCTAGCGGGAGGGTCCTACGAGCAGTACTTC; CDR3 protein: CASNLAGGSYEQYF
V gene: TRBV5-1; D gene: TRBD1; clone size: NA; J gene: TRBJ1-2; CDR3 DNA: TGCGCCAGCAGCTCCCGGACAGGGGGCGTCTATGGCTACACCTTC; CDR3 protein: CASSSRTGGVYGYTF
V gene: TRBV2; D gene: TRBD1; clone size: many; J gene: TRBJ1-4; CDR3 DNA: TGTGCCAGCGGGCGGGACAGGGGGGCAACTAATGAAAAACTGTTTTTT; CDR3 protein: CASGRDRGATNEKLFF
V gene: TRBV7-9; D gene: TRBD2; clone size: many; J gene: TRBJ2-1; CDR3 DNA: TGTGCCAGCAGCACGACTAGCGGAAACTACAATGAGCAGTCCTTC; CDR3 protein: CASSTTSGNYNEQSF
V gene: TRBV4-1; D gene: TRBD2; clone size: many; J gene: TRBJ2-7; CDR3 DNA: TGCGCCAGCAGCCCGACTAGCGGGTACGAGCAGTACTTC; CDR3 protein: CASSPTSGYEQYF
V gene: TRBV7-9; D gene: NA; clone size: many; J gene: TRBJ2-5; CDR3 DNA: TGTGCCAGCGAGAGGGGGTCAGGAGAGACCCAGTACTTC; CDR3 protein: CASERGSGETQYF
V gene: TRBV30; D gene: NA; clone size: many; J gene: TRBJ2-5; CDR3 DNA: TGTGCCTGGAGCGATTCACGGGCGACCCAGTACTTC; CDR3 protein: CAWSDSRATQYF
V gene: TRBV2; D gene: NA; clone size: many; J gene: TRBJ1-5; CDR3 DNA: TGTGCCAGCAGGTTCGACGGAGGTAGCAATCAGCCCCAGCATTTT; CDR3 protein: CASRFDGGSNQPQHF
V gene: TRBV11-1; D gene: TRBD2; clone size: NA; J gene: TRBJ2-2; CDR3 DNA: TGTGCCAGCAGCTTAGCTTGCCGGCGGGAGACCGAACACCGGGGAGCTGTTTTT; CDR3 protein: CASSLACRRETEHRGAVF
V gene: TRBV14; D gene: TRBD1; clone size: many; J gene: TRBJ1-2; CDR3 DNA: TGTGCCAGCAGTCCTTCAGGGGGACGGGGAGCTGGCTACACCTTC; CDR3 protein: CASSPSGGRGAGYTF
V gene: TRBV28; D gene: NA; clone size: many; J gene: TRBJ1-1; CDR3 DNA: TGTGCCAGCAGCGAGGGAAAACGAGGCACTGAAGCTTTCTTT; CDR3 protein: CASSEGKRGTEAFF
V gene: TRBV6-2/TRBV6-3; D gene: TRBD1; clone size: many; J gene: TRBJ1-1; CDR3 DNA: TGTGCCAGCAGTTACTTGGGACTCCGGACAGGCGAAGCTTTCTTT; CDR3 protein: CASSYLGLRTGEAFF
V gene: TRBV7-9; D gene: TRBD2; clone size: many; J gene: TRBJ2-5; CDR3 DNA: TGTGCCAGCAGCTTATTCCCTACTAGCGGGGAGAGGGAGACCCAGTACTTC; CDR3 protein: CASSLFPTSGERETQYF
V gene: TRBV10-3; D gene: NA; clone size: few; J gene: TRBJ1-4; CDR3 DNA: TGTGCCATCAGAGGAAATCTCAATGAAAAACTGTTTTTT; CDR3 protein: CAIRGNLNEKLFF
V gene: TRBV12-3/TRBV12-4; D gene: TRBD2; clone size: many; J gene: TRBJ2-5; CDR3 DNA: TGTGCCAGCAGTTTCCCGAAACTAGCGGCTCCCGAGACCCAGTACTTC; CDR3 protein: CASSFPKLAAPETQYF
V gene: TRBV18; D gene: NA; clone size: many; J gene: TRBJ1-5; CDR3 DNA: TGTGCCAGCTCACAACGATACGACCAGCCCCAGCATTTT; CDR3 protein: CASSQRYDQPQHF
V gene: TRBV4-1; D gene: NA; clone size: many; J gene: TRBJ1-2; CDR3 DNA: TGCGCCAGCAGCCGCCCCCCCGGTAGGGGATCCGACCACTATGGCTACACCTTC; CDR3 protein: CASSRPPGRGSDHYGYTF